The following is a TCR beta chain sequence with its context. Generated by immunoSEQ multiplex PCR, the TCRdb table keeps only in-frame clones and is missing some. This sample has a few hundred thousand clones, with 83% found just once. The data stem from a study of blood T cell repertoires in COVID-19. This CDR3 has 11 residues. Trimming removed 4 bases at V and 4 bases at J, with 7 bases between. Germline-derived CDR1 and CDR2 are SQVTM and ANQGSEA. The sequence derives from a woman in her twenties or thirties with COVID-19, enrolled during active disease. The chain uses TRBV29-1 and TRBJ1-1; the D is unclear. Sequencing was done on a sample of peripheral blood. DNA for the CDR3: TGCAGCGTTGTATCGGGCACTGAAGCTTTCTTT. Its protein product is CSVVSGTEAFF.